This T cell receptor (beta chain) was captured by sequencing in a study of blood T cell repertoires in COVID-19. Germline V gene sequence: CDR1 SNHLY, CDR2 FYNNEI. The CDR3 runs to 15 residues. The J segment lost 7 bases and the V segment lost 3 bases, leaving 11 bases of the junction unmatched. Using immunoSEQ multiplex PCR, the repertoire was profiled, and TCRdb retains in-frame clones only, with some absent. Of roughly 290,000 clones listed, 70% to 90% are singletons. The sequence derives from a woman aged 50 to 65 with active or convalescent COVID-19. The sequencing input was peripheral blood. The chain is built from TRBV2 and TRBJ2-7; 8 positions match TRBD2. CDR3 residues: CASSDSGSGLREQYF. For the CDR3, the DNA is TGTGCCAGCAGTGACAGCGGGAGCGGACTTCGGGAGCAGTACTTC.